These T cell receptor beta chains were read from a single sample in a study of T cell changes during pregnancy in multiple sclerosis. Sequencing was performed with immunoSEQ multiplex PCR; in TCRdb, only in-frame clones are kept and a portion is missing. The table lists 65,000 to 95,000 clones, 89% of them singletons, with about 1.9% in the top ten. This specimen was peripheral blood, taken before pregnancy. The receptors shown here come from a female donor with multiple sclerosis, enrolled in a pregnancy study. CDR3s include the opening cysteine and the closing phenylalanine or tryptophan. Each record gives: clone size, J gene, D gene, V gene, CDR3 protein, CDR3 DNA. The D gene is left open where the match is weak. Rows may omit the clone size; those that give it use once, few, many or a size class.

>-|TRBJ1-1|-|TRBV29-1
CSVRGFVDSPVTEAFF
TGCAGCGTACGAGGTTTTGTGGACTCACCGGTCACTGAAGCTTTCTTT
>-|TRBJ1-2|-|TRBV9
CASSHLGQPYGYTF
TGTGCCAGCAGCCACCTCGGACAGCCCTATGGCTACACCTTC
>-|TRBJ2-7|TRBD1|TRBV4-3
CASSLSIRDRGAHEQYF
TGCGCCAGCAGCCTTTCGATACGGGACAGGGGGGCCCACGAGCAGTACTTC
>few|TRBJ1-6|-|TRBV10-3
CAISGGSVSPLHF
TGTGCCATCAGTGGAGGGTCTGTATCACCCCTCCACTTT
>-|TRBJ2-7|-|TRBV6-5
CASSYFTDISYEQYF
TGTGCCAGCAGTTACTTTACGGACATCTCCTACGAGCAGTACTTC
>-|TRBJ1-2|-|TRBV6-5
CASSYSEGNGYTF
TGTGCCAGCAGTTACTCGGAGGGTAATGGCTACACCTTC
>-|TRBJ1-2|-|TRBV13
CATDIRRDYGYTF
TGTGCCACCGACATTCGAAGAGACTATGGCTACACCTTC
>-|TRBJ2-5|TRBD1|TRBV6-6
CASNRGSETQYF
TGTGCCAGCAACAGGGGTTCAGAGACCCAGTACTTC
>-|TRBJ2-1|-|TRBV4-3
CASSQDGGRYNEQFF
TGCGCCAGCAGCCAAGATGGGGGCCGCTACAATGAGCAGTTCTTC
>-|TRBJ2-7|-|TRBV21-1
CASSKGRDRVLGQYF
TGTGCCAGCAGCAAAGGTCGGGACAGGGTCCTCGGGCAGTACTTC
>-|TRBJ2-3|TRBD2|TRBV6-4
CASSDSTSGGGTDTQYF
TGTGCCAGCAGTGACTCGACTAGCGGGGGGGGCACAGATACGCAGTATTTT
>once|TRBJ2-1|TRBD2|TRBV27
CASSRSSGGAREQFF
TGTGCCAGCAGTCGCTCTAGCGGGGGGGCCAGGGAGCAGTTCTTC
>-|TRBJ1-5|TRBD1|TRBV30
CAATGGNQPQHF
TGTGCCGCCACAGGGGGCAATCAGCCCCAGCATTTT
>-|TRBJ1-1|TRBD1|TRBV6-1
CASRAGTGFGEAFF
TGTGCCAGCAGAGCCGGGACAGGGTTTGGTGAAGCTTTCTTT
>-|TRBJ1-2|TRBD1|TRBV27
CASSLVGTGLIGYTF
TGTGCCAGCAGTTTAGTCGGGACAGGGCTTATTGGCTACACCTTC
>-|TRBJ2-3|-|TRBV9
CASSVGQGGDTQYF
TGTGCCAGCAGCGTAGGACAGGGAGGAGATACGCAGTATTTT
>-|TRBJ2-7|-|TRBV2
CASLQGASGGYEQYF
TGTGCCAGCCTACAGGGGGCTAGCGGGGGCTACGAGCAGTACTTC
>-|TRBJ2-5|-|TRBV5-1
CASSLAPEETQYF
TGCGCCAGCAGCCTCGCTCCGGAGGAGACCCAGTACTTC
>-|TRBJ1-1|-|TRBV6-5
CASSKPTGTEAFF
TGTGCCAGCAGTAAGCCTACAGGAACTGAAGCTTTCTTT
>-|TRBJ2-1|TRBD2|TRBV7-9
CASLTSGGINEQFF
TGTGCCAGCCTGACTAGCGGGGGAATCAATGAGCAGTTCTTC
>-|TRBJ2-1|-|TRBV4-1
CASSLAGLYNEQFF
TGCGCCAGCAGCCTGGCAGGGTTGTACAATGAGCAGTTCTTC
>-|TRBJ2-4|TRBD2|TRBV5-1
CASSAGLAGGKNIQYF
TGCGCCAGCAGCGCAGGACTAGCGGGGGGGAAAAACATTCAGTACTTC
>-|TRBJ1-6|-|TRBV10-3
CAISEDRYNSPLHF
TGTGCCATCAGTGAAGACAGGTATAATTCACCCCTCCACTTT
>-|TRBJ2-7|-|TRBV5-6
CASSLSQKYYEQYF
TGTGCCAGCAGCTTGTCTCAGAAGTACTACGAGCAGTACTTC
>few|TRBJ2-1|-|TRBV7-8
CASSYRELADEQFF
TGTGCCAGCAGCTACCGGGAACTAGCCGATGAGCAGTTCTTC
>-|TRBJ1-1|-|TRBV11-2
CAGHRVAGGAEAFF
TGTGCCGGGCACAGGGTTGCGGGAGGAGCTGAAGCTTTCTTT
>once|TRBJ1-6|TRBD1|TRBV6-5
CASSYRQGANSPLHF
TGTGCCAGCAGTTACCGACAGGGGGCGAATTCACCCCTCCACTTT
>-|TRBJ2-7|-|TRBV6-6
CASSYYSPISYEQYF
TGTGCCAGCAGTTACTACAGTCCGATCTCCTACGAGCAGTACTTC
>-|TRBJ2-7|-|TRBV6-5
CASSYGQTYEQYF
TGTGCCAGCAGTTATGGGCAGACCTACGAGCAGTACTTC
>-|TRBJ2-5|TRBD2|TRBV5-1
CASSLDGTAGGPPEETQYF
TGCGCCAGCAGCTTGGATGGTACAGCGGGGGGCCCACCAGAAGAGACCCAGTACTTC
>-|TRBJ2-3|-|TRBV2
CASSQLADTQYF
TGTGCCAGCAGTCAGCTAGCAGATACGCAGTATTTT
>once|TRBJ1-5|TRBD1|TRBV30
CAWSGGQGNQPQHF
TGTGCCTGGAGTGGCGGACAGGGGAATCAGCCCCAGCATTTT
>-|TRBJ1-6|-|TRBV14
CASSPRFRTQYIPLHF
TGTGCCAGCAGCCCCCGTTTTCGCACTCAATATATACCCCTCCACTTT
>-|TRBJ1-4|TRBD1|TRBV2
CASIRDRGEKLFF
TGTGCCAGCATTCGGGACAGGGGTGAAAAACTGTTTTTT
>-|TRBJ1-6|TRBD1|TRBV5-1
CASSWGRTGGTNSPLHF
TGCGCCAGCAGCTGGGGGAGGACAGGAGGAACTAATTCACCCCTCCACTTT
>-|TRBJ2-1|-|TRBV18
CASSPQVAGDEQFF
TGTGCCAGCTCACCACAGGTTGCAGGCGATGAGCAGTTCTTC
>-|TRBJ1-2|-|TRBV19
CASSRARGDYGYTF
TGTGCCAGTAGTAGGGCACGCGGGGACTATGGCTACACCTTC
>few|TRBJ2-7|TRBD1|TRBV7-9
CASSLGDPGQGDEQYF
TGTGCCAGCAGCTTAGGGGACCCGGGACAGGGCGACGAGCAGTACTTC
>-|TRBJ1-4|-|TRBV11-2
CASSLEGSGKFF
TGTGCCAGCAGCTTAGAAGGATCAGGGAAGTTTTTT
>-|TRBJ1-2|TRBD1|TRBV28
CASSLTGQVDGYTF
TGTGCCAGCAGTTTGACAGGGCAGGTAGATGGCTACACCTTC
>-|TRBJ1-5|-|TRBV6-5
CASSPAGSQPQHF
TGTGCCAGCAGCCCCGCTGGGAGTCAGCCCCAGCATTTT
>-|TRBJ2-5|-|TRBV7-8
CASSRGYPTGETQYF
TGTGCCAGCAGCCGTGGGTATCCCACAGGGGAGACCCAGTACTTC
>-|TRBJ2-1|-|TRBV29-1
CSETVTNEQFF
TGCAGCGAGACAGTAACGAATGAGCAGTTCTTC
>-|TRBJ1-4|-|TRBV6-6
CASSTQEGPNEKLFF
TGTGCCAGCAGTACGCAGGAGGGTCCAAATGAAAAACTGTTTTTT
>-|TRBJ2-7|TRBD2|TRBV15
CATSMGEGEQYF
TGTGCCACCAGCATGGGGGAGGGAGAGCAGTACTTC
>-|TRBJ2-3|TRBD2|TRBV4-1
CASSQRAGGPDTQYF
TGCGCCAGCAGCCAGAGGGCGGGGGGGCCAGATACGCAGTATTTT
>-|TRBJ2-7|-|TRBV11-3
CASSLGQTYEQYF
TGTGCCAGCAGCCTAGGACAGACCTACGAGCAGTACTTC
>-|TRBJ1-3|-|TRBV28
CASSLFPGNTIYF
TGTGCCAGCAGTTTATTCCCAGGGAACACCATATATTTT